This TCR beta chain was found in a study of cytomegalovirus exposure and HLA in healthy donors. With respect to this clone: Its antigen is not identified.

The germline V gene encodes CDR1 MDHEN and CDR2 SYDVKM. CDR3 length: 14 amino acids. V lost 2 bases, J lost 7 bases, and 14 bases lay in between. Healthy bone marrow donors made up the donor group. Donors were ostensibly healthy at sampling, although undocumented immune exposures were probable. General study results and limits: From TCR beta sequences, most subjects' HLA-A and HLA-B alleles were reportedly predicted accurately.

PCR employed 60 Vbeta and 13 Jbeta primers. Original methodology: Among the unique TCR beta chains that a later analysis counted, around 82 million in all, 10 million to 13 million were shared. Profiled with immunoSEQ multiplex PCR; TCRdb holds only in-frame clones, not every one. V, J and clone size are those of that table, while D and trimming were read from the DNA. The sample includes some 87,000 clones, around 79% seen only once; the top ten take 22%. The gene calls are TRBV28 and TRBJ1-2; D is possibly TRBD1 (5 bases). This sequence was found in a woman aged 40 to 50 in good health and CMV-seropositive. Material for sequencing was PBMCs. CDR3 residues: CASSLTGNYRGYTF. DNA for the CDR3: TGTGCCAGCAGTTTAACAGGCAACTATCGTGGCTACACCTTC.